One TCR beta chain is described in this entry. What it binds is not known. Assay used: immunoSEQ multiplex PCR; TCRdb lists only in-frame clones, some missing. Found here are some 130,000 clones, approximately 94% of them singletons; the top ten hold 1.5% to 2%. This sample was taken from a study of cytomegalovirus exposure and HLA in healthy donors. Study background: The roughly 670 first-cohort repertoires shared a platform with the 120 or so validation repertoires, as reported in a later analysis. Study findings and constraints: Whilst most TCR sequences proved rare, a subset of public TCRs occurred across many donors. Accounts indicate the classifier identified cytomegalovirus status with strong specificity and sensitivity. Specificity for CMV antigens was confirmed in vitro for a few of the CMV-associated chains.

The sequencing sample was made of PBMCs. This receptor was identified in a young man in good health and CMV-seropositive.

CDR3 residues: CATSRSPSSEAFF. The CDR3 DNA follows: TGTGCCACCAGCAGATCCCCCTCGTCTGAAGCTTTCTTT. This chain uses TRBV15 with TRBJ1-1; D gene ambiguous. CDR1 and CDR2 from the germline V gene are LNHNV and YYDKDF (reference sequence). Trimming shortened V by 2 bases and J by 6 bases, and 10 bases separated the two germline ends. The CDR3 contains 13 residues.